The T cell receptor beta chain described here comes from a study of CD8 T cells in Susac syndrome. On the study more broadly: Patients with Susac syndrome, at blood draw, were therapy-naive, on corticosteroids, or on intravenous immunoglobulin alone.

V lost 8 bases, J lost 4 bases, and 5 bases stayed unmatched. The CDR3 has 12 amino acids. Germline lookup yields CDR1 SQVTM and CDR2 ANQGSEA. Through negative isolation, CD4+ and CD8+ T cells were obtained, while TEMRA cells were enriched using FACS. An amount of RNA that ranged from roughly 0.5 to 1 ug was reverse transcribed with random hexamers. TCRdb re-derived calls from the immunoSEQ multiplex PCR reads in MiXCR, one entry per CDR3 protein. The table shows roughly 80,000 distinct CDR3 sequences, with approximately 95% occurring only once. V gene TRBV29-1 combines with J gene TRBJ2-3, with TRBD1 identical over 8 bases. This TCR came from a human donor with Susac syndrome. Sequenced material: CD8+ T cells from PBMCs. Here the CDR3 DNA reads TGCAGCTTAAGACAGGGGCCAGATACGCAGTATTTT. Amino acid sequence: CSLRQGPDTQYF.